This TCR beta chain was profiled in a study of cytomegalovirus exposure and HLA in healthy donors (dated 2017 in TCRdb). Background on the whole study: An earlier analysis of 587 of the donors reported about 300 Gb of sequence data and 117 million unique TCR beta sequences obtained from roughly 180 million T cells. Around 330 gigabases of sequencing data and roughly 81 million unique TCR sequences made up an early release that covered under 750 HLA-typed donors. Of the approximately 400 genotyped donors, 65% to 90% fell in the genetic ancestry cluster associated with self-reported Caucasian donors. The study aimed to test whether cataloging public T cell receptors could reveal signatures of past pathogen exposure. The T cell repertoires of 550 to 850 subjects were profiled by immunosequencing and related to cytomegalovirus serostatus. Along with the roughly 670-subject first cohort, a separate validation cohort of 120 different subjects was used. The study combined high-throughput TCR immunosequencing, statistical association of individual TCRs with disease status, and machine learning to predict cytomegalovirus infection status. In a later analysis, previously published TCR beta repertoires from about 640 donors were re-analyzed and high-resolution HLA genotyping was added so that TCR occurrence patterns could be studied. In the later analysis, no new phenotypic data were used to find candidate immune exposures; instead, reliance was placed on TCR beta sequences and their occurrence across donors. In an earlier analysis of about 590 of the donors, high-throughput TCR beta sequencing was used to judge whether each TCR beta V gene segment behaved as functional or pseudogenic. Donor age, sex, ethnicity and CMV serostatus were compiled together with the repertoire data. In a later genetic analysis, genome-wide SNP genotypes for about 65% of the roughly 700 donors were used, and that subset was treated as a discovery cohort. All discovery cohort repertoires had been generated on a single sequencing platform. Both class I and class II loci were covered by HLA typing, at four-digit resolution. The number of donors typed differed by locus, with roughly 620-630 for A, B, C, DRB1 and DQB1, more than 500 for DQA1, 600 to 610 for DPA1, and some 440 for DPB1. Roughly 5 DR-DQ haplotypes were treated as single units for association and clustering because of strong linkage in the cohort. On average, roughly 200,000 unique TCR beta nucleotide sequences were sequenced per donor among several hundred genotyped donors of the cohort, with about 17% of those sequences being non-productive.

For CDR1 and CDR2, the germline V gene lists KGHSH and LQKENI. Compared with germline, V lacks 1 base and J lacks 8 bases; bases without a gene match: 8. The CDR3 goes from the cysteine to the phenylalanine over 15 residues. CDR3 DNA only is kept here, 45 bases in frame from base 1. A word on this clone: No cognate antigen has been identified for it. The record has no base qualities; no much larger clone is one base away.

In total, approximately 690 healthy bone marrow donors made up the cohort. At the time of sampling, every cohort member was nominally healthy, though immune exposures that went unrecorded were likely present. CMV serostatus was recorded as positive for 250 to 300 and negative for about 55% of the roughly 670 cohort members, whereas no CMV serostatus was recorded for the donor in question. Each donor provided a peripheral blood sample, and peripheral blood mononuclear cells were used for TCR beta sequencing. Genomic DNA extraction from the blood cell samples was performed with the Qiagen DNeasy Blood Extraction Kit. Libraries came from the immunoSEQ multiplex PCR assay. For the multiplex PCR, a mixture combining 60 forward primers for TCR Vbeta segments and 13 reverse primers for TCR Jbeta segments was used. The CDR3 region of rearranged TCR beta genes was amplified from genomic DNA with a multiplex PCR assay. Amplified TCR beta libraries were sequenced as 87-base-pair reads on the Illumina HiSeq System. The authors processed their data as follows. A later analysis counted approximately 74 million unique TCR beta chains across the 666 repertoires, and approximately 11 million of these chains were shared by at least two donors. A nearest-neighbor algorithm error-corrected the raw reads and collapsed the reads into unique sequences, merging closely related sequences to remove PCR and sequencing errors. V, D and J gene segments were assigned by aligning CDR3 sequences to IMGT reference sequences. For a sequence to be retained, a match of at least six nucleotides to both a V gene segment and a J gene segment was required. Rearrangements were classified as productive when the CDR3 lacked stop codons and remained in frame with V and J, and all other rearrangements were classified as non-productive. CDR3 was defined according to IMGT convention as the region running from the second conserved V-encoded cysteine to the conserved J-encoded phenylalanine. In an earlier analysis of more than 550 of the donors, sequences lacking an unambiguous match to a single V gene segment were excluded. In an earlier analysis of roughly 600 of the donors, a V segment was called functional when productive rearrangements were above 56.7%, and segregating when the standard deviation between donors exceeded 5%. A statistical classification framework was developed to diagnose cytomegalovirus status using the catalog of TCR beta chain sequences. In a later analysis, V and J genes were assigned by comparing TCR nucleotide sequences against IMGT/GENE-DB human TR gene sequences. The TCRdist pipeline was used in a later analysis to assign CDR3 sequences and most-parsimonious VDJ recombination scenarios. In a later analysis, every TCR beta chain was defined by the combination of its CDR3 amino acid sequence and its V-gene family, and reads without a unique V-gene family were dropped. A later analysis removed 450 to 600 highly shared, low-generation-probability nucleotide sequences to deal with suspected cross-contamination and a sequencing artifact. A later analysis calculated a clonal expansion index for each public chain from normalized within-repertoire ranks of inferred template counts. In a later analysis, generation probabilities were computed with a VDJ recombination model fitted to out-of-frame rearrangements, and the resulting probabilities were checked against IGoR. In a later analysis, hypergeometric tests were used to score TCR-TCR, TCR-HLA and TCR-CMV co-occurrence, with a repertoire-size bias correction applied to TCR pairs. In a later analysis, false discovery rates were estimated by permuting HLA or CMV assignments 20 times. In a later analysis, co-occurring TCRs were grouped using DBSCAN, and TCRdist sequence similarity was added for clustering within HLA-allele-positive subsets. For co-occurrence clustering, repertoires with fewer than 30,000 or more than 120,000 public chains were excluded, along with four or five repertoires with anomalous nucleotide sharing. TCRdb carries this immuneACCESS record with in-frame sequences only. Its versions omit some clonotypes, under half of them owing to an unresolved V gene in the studies checked, with the rest unexplained. That table gives V, J and clone size, and the DNA gave D and trimming. This sample holds around 120,000 clones; about 78% were observed only once. The ten largest clones take up 2.9% of the sample.

Results the study describes overall, beyond this receptor: An association between a missense DCLRE1C variant and V-gene and J-gene trimming of TCR beta chains was found in a later genetic analysis and replicated in an independent cohort. Most TCR sequences were seen in very few donors, while some public TCRs were found in many individuals. At a false discovery rate of 0.05, a later analysis linked some 18,000 TCR beta sequences to specific HLA alleles. Because HLA typing was missing for some donors at each locus, association tests included only the typed subset. In both the original and validation cohorts, the classifier was reported to diagnose cytomegalovirus status with high specificity and sensitivity. Only TCR beta chains were sequenced in this cohort, and the absence of alpha or paired-chain data limited detectable features. In a later analysis, the rate of TCR association differed among HLA loci, with DRB1 alleles having the most associated TCRs and HLA-C alleles having the fewest. The study listed 150 to 200 TCR beta chains as associated with cytomegalovirus. When HLA alleles, especially DR and DQ, strongly co-occurred, TCR associations were difficult to assign to individual alleles. Linkage disequilibrium might explain the correlated functional status among segregating V segments, but an unknown experimental factor could not be excluded. In an earlier analysis of roughly 500 of the donors, most TCR beta V segments appeared in productive rearrangements about 90% or about 30% of the time, broadly matching IMGT annotations. Presence/absence analyses assumed roughly uniform sequencing depth across donors, an assumption that may not hold. Some IMGT-functional V segments, including TRBV6-2 and TRBV6-3, could not be told apart with the 87-base-pair reads, so those segments were excluded. Immune exposure information for the cohort was limited to CMV serostatus. It was suggested by the authors that the approach could potentially be generalized to other disease states and immunological phenotypes. Because counts were too low, some 17 rarely observed V segments, including chromosome 9 orphons, were excluded from the earlier analysis of 587 of the donors. A later analysis found that most CMV-associated TCR beta chains appeared HLA-restricted, with HLA associations seemingly driven largely by CMV exposure. A cluster of highly shared sequence variants was judged likely to be a technical artifact of the sequencing pipeline. In a later analysis, several top co-occurrence clusters were reported to appear linked to parvovirus B19, influenza, CMV and Epstein-Barr virus. In a later genetic analysis, fewer N-insertions in productive TCRs were reported among donors in an Asian-associated ancestry cluster than the roughly 700-donor mean. In a later analysis, HLA-associated TCR beta chains were found to be more clonally expanded and to have lower generation probabilities than equally common non-associated chains. A few of the identified cytomegalovirus-associated TCR beta chains were confirmed in vitro to be specific for cytomegalovirus antigens. A further reported finding was that TCR beta sequences accurately predicted the HLA-A and HLA-B alleles for most subjects in the first cohort.

The sample was PBMCs. The sequence was obtained from a human donor in good health. In this chain, TRBV18 is recombined with TRBJ2-1; TRBD1 agrees with 7 junctional bases. The CDR3 region: CASSPRHPQGDEQFF. The base sequence is TGTGCCAGCTCACCACGACACCCTCAGGGGGATGAGCAGTTCTTC.